Presented here are 30 T cell receptor beta chains from one specimen sequenced in a study of response to subunit inactivated influenza vaccine. TCRdb called the RT-PCR reads again in MiXCR, with one record for every CDR3 protein. The data contain around 790,000 distinct CDR3 sequences, 21% of them seen just once; the ten biggest clones take up roughly 10%. The material sequenced was PBMCs from blood, taken 4 to 6 days after vaccination. The receptor source for this set is a man in his fifties or sixties who received an inactivated influenza vaccine.

J is TRBJ1-1 and V is TRBV12-3 or TRBV12-4; 7 positions match TRBD1. This CDR3 has 13 residues. V shed 6 bases, J shed 7 bases, and the junction held 8 bases outside the gene matches. CDR3 in amino acids: CASSRQGMGEAFF. The CDR3 nucleotides read TGTGCCAGCAGCCGACAGGGCATGGGTGAAGCTTTCTTT.

This CDR3 reads CAISETWPETELAKNIQYF. Written as DNA, the CDR3 is TGTGCCATCAGTGAGACGTGGCCCGAGACTGAACTAGCCAAAAACATTCAGTACTTC. The rearrangement uses TRBV10-3 and TRBJ2-4; no clear D gene. The V end lost 2 bases, the J end lost 0 bases, and 20 bases lay between the germline ends. Germline lookup yields CDR1 ENHRY and CDR2 SYGVKD. This CDR3 region has 19 residues.

The chain employs TRBV5-1 and TRBJ2-1; D is possibly TRBD2 (5 bases). Looked up from germline, CDR1 is SGHRS and CDR2 is YFSETQ. This CDR3 spans 16 amino acids. V lost 0 bases, J lost 4 bases, and 14 bases lay in between. This CDR3 is CASSLENGVIYNEQFF. The CDR3, as DNA: TGCGCCAGCAGCTTGGAAAACGGGGTAATTTACAATGAGCAGTTCTTC.

V usage is TRBV2 and J usage is TRBJ2-1; 13 nucleotides match TRBD2. The CDR3 is 16 residues long. Germline V CDR1 and CDR2: SNHLY, FYNNEI. V shed 9 bases, J shed 10 bases, and the junction held 15 bases outside the gene matches. The CDR3 reads CASPVSGLAGVREQFF. In nucleotides, the CDR3 is TGTGCCAGTCCTGTGTCCGGACTAGCGGGAGTTCGGGAGCAGTTCTTC. Complete variable domain (other parts from reference TRBV2 and TRBJ2-1): EPEVTQTPSHQVTQMGQEVILRCVPISNHLYFYWYRQILGQKVEFLVSFYNNEISEKSEIFDDQFSVERPDGSNFTLKIRSTKLEDSAMYFCASPVSGLAGVREQFFGPGTRLTVL.

The V gene is TRBV5-6, the J gene TRBJ2-1, with 10 bases lining up with TRBD2. The V gene end was trimmed by 3 bases and the J gene end by 6 bases; junction bases not matched to a gene: 3. The CDR3 spans 14 residues. Germline loops: CDR1 SGHDT, CDR2 YYEEEE. Written as DNA, the CDR3 is TGTGCCAGCAGCTGGGGACTAGCGCCCAATGAGCAGTTCTTC. It specifies CASSWGLAPNEQFF.

This clonotype was observed many times. V and J are TRBV7-9 and TRBJ2-3; D tentatively fits TRBD1 or TRBD2 (5 bases each). The CDR3 loop spans 14 amino acids. Germline CDR1 reads SEHNR; CDR2 reads FQNEAQ (reference sequence). The ends were cut back, 5 bases at V and 4 bases at J, with 13 bases in the middle. CDR3 sequence reads: CASSGWGSADTQYF. CDR3 nucleotides: TGTGCCAGCAGCGGTTGGGGGTCCGCAGATACGCAGTATTTT.

The V gene is TRBV20-1, the J gene TRBJ1-3; tentative D call: TRBD1 (6 bases). Germline V gene data show CDR1 as DFQATT and CDR2 as SNEGSKA (reference sequence). Between the trimmed V and J ends, which lost 0 bases and 1 base, there was a span of 13 bases. The CDR3 has 16 amino acids. The CDR3 DNA sequence: TGCAGTGCTAGAGATATTATCGGGACATCTGGAAACACCATATATTTT. Residues: CSARDIIGTSGNTIYF.

The chain employs TRBV20-1 and TRBJ2-1; 9 nucleotides agree with TRBD2. J was trimmed by 7 bases and V by 4 bases; bases with no gene match: 8. Germline loops: CDR1 DFQATT, CDR2 SNEGSKA (reference sequence). The CDR3 contains 14 residues. CDR3: CSATGLAQTNEQFF. Here the CDR3 DNA reads TGCAGTGCTACGGGACTAGCTCAGACAAATGAGCAGTTCTTC.

The V and J genes are TRBV3-1 and TRBJ1-6; no reliable D call. The CDR3 runs to 13 residues. Trimming took off 5 bases at V and 14 bases at J, with 16 bases between the two ends. The V gene's germline CDR1 is LGHDT and CDR2 YNNKEL (reference sequence). CDR3 DNA sequence: TGTGCCAGCAGCGAAACAGCGCTCACGGCCCTCCACTTT. Translating it yields CASSETALTALHF.

V is TRBV4-1 and J is TRBJ2-3, with 9 positions matching TRBD1. Germline values: CDR1 MGHRA, CDR2 YSYEKL. V shed 4 bases and J 3 bases; nucleotides not matched to a gene: 8. CDR3 size: 16 residues. The CDR3 reads CASSRIGQGITDTQYF. The DNA for the CDR3 is TGCGCCAGCAGCCGAATTGGACAGGGGATAACAGATACGCAGTATTTT.

The chain has TRBV7-7 and TRBJ2-5, with unresolved D. Germline V gene lookup returns CDR1 SSHAT and CDR2 FNYEAQ (reference sequence). Trimming pared 1 base from V and 1 base from J, leaving 10 bases between. The CDR3 is 15 amino acids. CDR3 loop: CASSLVGQAQETQYF. The CDR3 region has the DNA TGTGCCAGCAGCTTAGTGGGCCAGGCCCAAGAGACCCAGTACTTC.

The V and J genes are TRBV19 and TRBJ2-7; 10 bases map to TRBD2. This CDR3 spans 16 amino acids. CDR1 and CDR2 (germline): LNHDA, SQIVND (reference sequence). The V gene end was trimmed by 6 bases and the J gene end by 3 bases; junction bases not matched to a gene: 11. CDR3 in amino acids: CASSPQMASGSYEQYF. The CDR3 DNA is TGTGCCAGTAGCCCCCAGATGGCTAGCGGGAGCTACGAGCAGTACTTC.

This clonotype was seen a handful of times. V and J are TRBV5-1 and TRBJ2-1; 7 bases line up with TRBD1. The J segment lost 0 bases and the V segment lost 4 bases, leaving 7 bases of the junction unmatched. CDR1 is SGHRS and CDR2 is YFSETQ in the germline V gene. This CDR3 is built from 16 residues. This CDR3 reads CASSRPGQTSYNEQFF. CDR3 coding DNA: TGCGCCAGCAGCAGGCCGGGACAGACCTCCTACAATGAGCAGTTCTTC.

This clonotype was counted only a few times. CDR3 protein: CASPLAGGNEQFF. CDR3 coding DNA: TGTGCCAGCCCACTAGCGGGGGGAAATGAGCAGTTCTTC. V usage is TRBV2 and J usage is TRBJ2-1; 12 bases align to TRBD2. Germline V gives CDR1 SNHLY, CDR2 FYNNEI. J lost 7 bases, V lost 8 bases, and 3 bases had no gene match. The length of the CDR3 is 13 residues.

The chain joins TRBV20-1 to TRBJ2-3, with a weak D call TRBD2 (5 bases). V was cut by 8 bases and J by 5 bases, with 17 bases left in between. Germline V gives CDR1 DFQATT, CDR2 SNEGSKA (reference sequence). The CDR3 runs to 13 residues. Here the CDR3 reads CSWPERIQDTQYF. CDR3 sequence (DNA): TGCAGTTGGCCGGAGCGGATACAAGATACGCAGTATTTT.

The rearrangement links TRBV4-1 to TRBJ2-3; 10 positions agree with TRBD2. Germline trimming cut 3 bases from V and 2 bases from J; bases unmatched to any gene: 5. The CDR3 runs to 16 residues. Germline-derived CDR1 and CDR2 are MGHRA and YSYEKL. CDR3 nucleotide sequence: TGCGCCAGCAGCCAGCGTAGCGGGGGGATCACAGATACGCAGTATTTT. Translating gives CASSQRSGGITDTQYF.

The chain combines TRBV12-3 or TRBV12-4 with TRBJ2-5, with a weak D call TRBD2 (6 bases). Between the trimmed V and J ends, which lost 8 bases and 4 bases, there was a span of 17 bases. CDR3 length: 14 amino acids. CDR3: CASSHEEGGETQYF. DNA for the CDR3: TGTGCCAGCTCTCACGAGGAGGGAGGAGAGACCCAGTACTTC.

There are a few counts of this clonotype. This chain uses TRBV10-2 with TRBJ2-7; 7 bases agree with TRBD1. CDR1 is WSHSY, CDR2 SAAADI, per germline. The CDR3 runs 13 residues. The J segment lost 7 bases and the V segment lost 5 bases, leaving 8 bases of the junction unmatched. CDR3 sequence reads: CASSREGAGEQYF. CDR3 DNA sequence: TGCGCCAGCAGTCGAGAGGGGGCAGGTGAGCAGTACTTC.

The sample holds a few counts of this clonotype. The rearrangement joins TRBV29-1 to TRBJ1-1; possible D gene TRBD1, 6 bases. Deletions cut 7 bases from V and 7 bases from J, with 16 bases between. Germline values: CDR1 SQVTM, CDR2 ANQGSEA. The CDR3 is 12 residues long. CDR3 nucleotide sequence: TGCAGCGCCGGAAGAGGGGGGAATGAAGCTTTCTTT. This encodes CSAGRGGNEAFF. Filled out from reference TRBV29-1 and TRBJ1-1, the complete variable domain reads SAVISQKPSRDICQRGTSLTIQCQVDSQVTMMFWYRQQPGQSLTLIATANQGSEATYESGFVIDKFPISRPNLTFSTLTVSNMSPEDSSIYLCSAGRGGNEAFFGQGTRLTVV.

This rearrangement joins TRBV2 to TRBJ2-7; TRBD2 matches 10 bases. Unmatched junction bases numbered 12, after V lost 2 bases and J lost 5 bases. CDR3 length equals 17 residues. From germline, CDR1 is SNHLY and CDR2 FYNNEI. This chain's CDR3 is CASSELPLAGGGHEQYF. As DNA, the CDR3 is TGTGCCAGCAGTGAACTGCCTTTAGCGGGAGGCGGCCACGAGCAGTACTTC.

The J gene is TRBJ2-3, the V gene TRBV5-1; D is unresolved. Trimming removed 0 bases from V and 0 bases from J, with 11 bases in between. The CDR3 is made up of 16 amino acids. Germline values: CDR1 SGHRS, CDR2 YFSETQ. CDR3 region: CASSLADTPSTDTQYF. The CDR3 nucleotides are TGCGCCAGCAGCTTGGCCGACACCCCTAGCACAGATACGCAGTATTTT.

DNA for the CDR3: TGTGCCAGCAGCCCTTATTCTAGCGGGGGCACAGATACGCAGTATTTT. This sequence encodes CASSPYSSGGTDTQYF. V usage is TRBV7-9 and J usage is TRBJ2-3, with 9 bases that match TRBD2. The CDR3 contains 16 residues. Germline trimming cut 5 bases from V and 1 base from J; bases unmatched to any gene: 7. CDR1 SEHNR and CDR2 FQNEAQ come from the germline V gene (reference sequence). The variable domain in full, with the rest retrieved from reference TRBV7-9 and TRBJ2-3, is DTGVSQNPRHKITKRGQNVTFRCDPISEHNRLYWYRQTLGQGPEFLTYFQNEAQLEKSRLLSDRFSAERPKGSFSTLEIQRTEQGDSAMYLCASSPYSSGGTDTQYFGPGTRLTVL.

The genes are TRBV20-1 and TRBJ2-7; D gene ambiguous. Germline V gene data show CDR1 as DFQATT and CDR2 as SNEGSKA (reference sequence). V gave up 2 bases and J gave up 2 bases, with 10 bases separating them. This CDR3 is 13 amino acids long. The CDR3, as DNA: TGCAGTGCTAGAAAGGACGAGACCTACGAGCAGTACTTC. Its translation: CSARKDETYEQYF.

V is TRBV24-1 and J is TRBJ1-5; D is uncertain. This CDR3 is built from 13 residues. Germline CDR1 KGHDR, CDR2 SFDVKD. Trimming left V 3 bases short and J 11 bases short, with 13 bases between. CDR3 nucleotide sequence: TGTGCCACCAGTGATCCCCCTTACGAGGCCCAGCATTTT. It translates to CATSDPPYEAQHF.

V gene TRBV5-1 combines with J gene TRBJ1-1, with unresolved D. Germline V lookup: CDR1 SGHRS, CDR2 YFSETQ. The CDR3 runs 15 residues. Trimming took 0 bases from V and 1 from J, leaving 10 bases between them. DNA of the CDR3: TGCGCCAGCAGCTTGGTTGGGCCGGGGAACACTGAAGCTTTCTTT. It encodes CASSLVGPGNTEAFF.

In this sample, this clonotype turned up a few times. This rearrangement joins TRBV29-1 to TRBJ1-1; no definite D call. CDR1 and CDR2 from the germline V gene are SQVTM and ANQGSEA. This CDR3 region has 14 residues. V was pared by 7 bases and J by 8 bases, with 23 bases between. The DNA of the CDR3 is TGCAGCGCGGGTAGGGCCGAAACAGTCAGGGAAGCTTTCTTT. This gives the protein CSAGRAETVREAFF.

This rearrangement joins TRBV5-5 to TRBJ2-7, with TRBD1 matching over 8 bases. The V gene's germline CDR1 is SGHKS and CDR2 YYEKEE (reference sequence). The CDR3 consists of 15 residues. The trim removed 2 bases at V and 5 bases at J, leaving 9 bases unmatched. The CDR3 loop reads CASSFPGTGVHEQYF. CDR3 nucleotide sequence: TGTGCCAGCAGCTTTCCGGGGACAGGTGTTCACGAGCAGTACTTC.

This clonotype has a handful of counts. CDR3 nucleotides: TGCGCCAGCAGCTTGGTGTCAGGGGATTCCTACAATGAGCAGTTCTTC. This codes for CASSLVSGDSYNEQFF. The rearrangement links TRBV5-1 to TRBJ2-1; possibly TRBD1 for D (6 bases). CDR3 length: 16 amino acids. V was trimmed by 0 bases and J by 1 base, leaving 11 bases between them. Germline values: CDR1 SGHRS, CDR2 YFSETQ.

This clonotype was seen a few times. The gene calls are TRBV9 and TRBJ2-2; either TRBD1 or TRBD2 may fit D (6 bases each). Per the germline V gene, CDR1 is SGDLS and CDR2 is YYNGEE. V lost 0 bases to trimming and J lost 3 bases, with 12 bases between them. CDR3 size: 16 residues. The CDR3 protein is CASSVAVRGDTGELFF. DNA for the CDR3: TGTGCCAGCAGCGTAGCTGTAAGGGGGGACACCGGGGAGCTGTTTTTT.

The table lists this clonotype with many counts. V and J are TRBV4-2 and TRBJ2-7; no clear D gene. Trimming shortened V by 0 bases and J by 1 base, and 10 bases separated the two germline ends. The CDR3 spans 15 residues. Per germline, CDR1 LGHNA and CDR2 YNFKEQ. CDR3 sequence (DNA): TGTGCCAGCAGCCAAGATCCCAGTGCATCCTACGAGCAGTACTTC. Encoded protein: CASSQDPSASYEQYF.